The present TCR beta chain was sequenced within a study of spatial heterogeneity in lung cancer. On the study more broadly: The average count in raw reads for each unique TCR and UMI combination exceeded 9.5 appearances. Broader study findings: Ubiquitous, expanded tumor-derived TCRs were more frequently observed in blood at resection than at follow-up.

Time point in this sample: sample taken at primary tumor resection. The donors comprised some 72 untreated early-stage non-small cell lung cancer patients. Unsorted tumor, nontumor lung tissue or cryopreserved PBMC supplied the whole RNA. This clonotype was detected ten times or more. Its antigen remains unknown. Using its own MiXCR run on the 5' RACE reads, TCRdb lists one record per CDR3 protein. The repertoire has under 30,000 distinct CDR3 sequences, over 3% of them found once; the top ten carry 29%. The germline V gene has CDR1 MDHEN and CDR2 SYDVKM. Trimming took off 0 bases at V and 2 bases at J, with 29 bases between the two ends. There are 21 residues in the CDR3.

Sequenced material: PBMCs, taken at surgery. This clonotype was obtained from a female donor with early-stage non-small cell lung cancer. V usage is TRBV28 and J usage is TRBJ2-7; perhaps TRBD2 as D (6 bases). CDR3 nucleotides: TGTGCCAGCAGTTTATGGTCCGGAGGAGGGTTTAGCGGACCATCAACCTACGAGCAGTACTTC. This encodes CASSLWSGGGFSGPSTYEQYF.